These 22 T cell receptor beta chains were sequenced from one sample in a study of blood T cell repertoires in COVID-19. Sequencing used immunoSEQ multiplex PCR; TCRdb keeps in-frame clones, though not all of them. This table has 9,500 to 15,000 clones, around 90% appearing once. What was sequenced was peripheral blood. Source of these receptors: a man between 70 and 80 years old with active COVID-19.

The chain uses TRBV15 and TRBJ1-6; no reliable D call. The CDR3 runs 15 residues. Trimming stripped 0 bases from V and 6 bases from J, with 9 bases between. Germline-derived CDR1 and CDR2 are LNHNV and YYDKDF (reference sequence). This chain's CDR3 is CATSRDLRTNSPLHF. In DNA, the CDR3 is TGTGCCACCAGCAGAGATTTGCGTACTAATTCACCCCTCCACTTT.

This rearrangement joins TRBV10-2 to TRBJ2-3, with 9 bases identical to TRBD2. CDR1 is WSHSY and CDR2 is SAAADI in the germline V gene. J gave up 6 bases and V 2 bases, and 12 bases lay outside the gene matches. The CDR3 runs 17 residues. The CDR3 loop reads CASSEEAGGPAEDTQYF. CDR3 nucleotides: TGCGCCAGCAGTGAGGAGGCGGGAGGGCCTGCAGAGGATACGCAGTATTTT.

In the case of this clone: An end of the junction differs from the germline gene, which may be a read error. The chain carries TRBV2 and TRBJ2-1, with 7 bases lining up with TRBD2. The CDR3 has 12 residues. From germline, CDR1 is SNHLY and CDR2 FYNNEI. The CDR3 DNA is TGTGCCAGCAGGGGGGACTACGATGAGCAGTTCTTC. The encoded protein is CASRGDYDEQFF.

V is TRBV5-1 and J is TRBJ2-5, with a possible D match to TRBD2 (5 bases). Looked up from germline, CDR1 is SGHRS and CDR2 is YFSETQ. The CDR3 covers 13 residues. Trimming shortened V by 2 bases and J by 6 bases, and 11 bases separated the two germline ends. CDR3 sequence (DNA): TGCGCCAGCAGCTTCGAGGGCCGGAAGACCCAGTACTTC. This gives the protein CASSFEGRKTQYF.

The chain recombines TRBV28 with TRBJ1-1; 10 bases agree with TRBD1. The CDR3 covers 14 residues. Trimming at V came to 8 bases and at J to 0 bases, leaving 3 bases not matched to a gene. CDR1 and CDR2 from the germline V gene are MDHEN and SYDVKM. CDR3 DNA sequence: TGTGCCAGCCAGGACAGGGGGTTGAACACTGAAGCTTTCTTT. Protein: CASQDRGLNTEAFF.

The rearrangement uses TRBV7-9 and TRBJ2-7, with 7 bases that match TRBD1. V dropped 5 bases and J dropped 6; count of bases not matched to a gene: 4. The CDR3 has 12 amino acids. Looked up from germline, CDR1 is SEHNR and CDR2 is FQNEAQ (reference sequence). The DNA of the CDR3 is TGTGCCAGCAGCCGTCAGGGGGTCGAGCAGTACTTC. As protein: CASSRQGVEQYF.

V is TRBV3-1 (or the pseudogene TRBV3-2) and J is TRBJ1-2, with unresolved D. The CDR3 length is 16 residues. The germline CDR1 and CDR2 sequences are LGHDT and YNNKEL (reference sequence). The V and J ends lost 3 bases and 4 bases respectively, with 18 bases between them. The CDR3 here is CASSQVSGSVRYGYTF. The DNA of the CDR3 is TGTGCCAGCAGCCAGGTCTCGGGGTCAGTACGCTATGGCTACACCTTC.

The chain joins TRBV10-3 to TRBJ2-2; D is undetermined. Germline-derived CDR1 and CDR2 are ENHRY and SYGVKD. Trimming removed 0 bases at V and 6 bases at J, with 5 bases between. This CDR3 has 13 amino acids. CDR3 region: CAISESSPGELFF. CDR3 DNA: TGTGCCATCAGTGAGTCCTCCCCCGGGGAGCTGTTTTTT.

This clone was detected once. The chain carries TRBV20-1 and TRBJ1-5; 9 bases fit TRBD1. Germline assignment: CDR1 DFQATT and CDR2 SNEGSKA (reference sequence). CDR3 length equals 15 residues. V lost 3 bases to trimming and J lost 4 bases; unmatched junction nucleotides: 7. This CDR3 reads CSASEPGQGNQPQHF. The CDR3 region has the DNA TGCAGTGCTAGTGAACCGGGACAGGGTAATCAGCCCCAGCATTTT.

The chain joins TRBV18 to TRBJ1-1, with 7 bases that match TRBD1. This CDR3 is 15 amino acids long. The junction had 3 bases not matched to a gene; V was cut back by 1 base and J by 1 base. Looked up from germline, CDR1 is KGHSH and CDR2 is LQKENI. CDR3 nucleotides: TGTGCCAGCTCACCACAAGGGGGCAAGAACACTGAAGCTTTCTTT. Translating it yields CASSPQGGKNTEAFF.

The chain has TRBV20-1 and TRBJ1-2; D possibly corresponds to TRBD1 (5 bases). This CDR3 is 13 amino acids long. Germline CDR1 DFQATT, CDR2 SNEGSKA (reference sequence). Trimming cost V 3 bases and J 6 bases, with 14 bases left between them. The CDR3: CSASIPGLHGYTF. CDR3 sequence (DNA): TGCAGTGCTAGTATTCCGGGACTCCATGGCTACACCTTC.

This chain's CDR3 is CSVTDWAGELFF. DNA for the CDR3: TGCAGCGTAACCGACTGGGCCGGGGAGCTGTTTTTT. The genes are TRBV29-1 and TRBJ2-2; D not certain. CDR3 length: 12 amino acids. Trimming left V 6 bases short and J 6 bases short, with 11 bases between. CDR1 is SQVTM and CDR2 is ANQGSEA in the germline V gene.

This chain uses TRBV3-1 (or the pseudogene TRBV3-2) with TRBJ1-1; no firm D call. This CDR3 contains 15 residues. Germline-derived CDR1 and CDR2 are LGHDT and YNNKEL (reference sequence). The germline V and J ends were trimmed by 7 bases and 0 bases, with 15 bases remaining between them. Here the CDR3 reads CASTRSPDMNTEAFF. DNA of the CDR3: TGTGCCAGCACCAGATCCCCCGATATGAACACTGAAGCTTTCTTT.

The CDR3 DNA sequence: TGTGCCAGCAGCCGCGACAGGCTTGACTACACCTTC. Translating gives CASSRDRLDYTF. The chain combines TRBV5-6 with TRBJ1-2; TRBD1 might be the D (6 bases). There are 12 residues in the CDR3. Trimming stripped 4 bases from V and 10 bases from J, with 14 bases between. Germline V gene lookup returns CDR1 SGHDT and CDR2 YYEEEE.

This chain uses TRBV4-2 with TRBJ1-1; maybe TRBD1 (5 bases). The CDR3 totals 17 residues. The ends were cut back, 0 bases at V and 4 bases at J, with 18 bases in the middle. CDR1 and CDR2 from the germline V gene are LGHNA and YNFKEQ. Here the CDR3 reads CASSQDTGRVGGTEAFF. The CDR3 DNA reads TGTGCCAGCAGCCAAGATACAGGACGAGTCGGGGGCACTGAAGCTTTCTTT.

This rearrangement joins TRBV4-3 to TRBJ1-6; D not certain. V lost 4 bases to trimming and J lost 7 bases, with 14 bases between them. The CDR3 totals 15 residues. The germline V gene has CDR1 LGHNA and CDR2 YSLEER. The CDR3 here is CASSPGAGRNSPLHF. The DNA of the CDR3 is TGCGCCAGCAGCCCTGGCGCGGGAAGGAATTCACCCCTCCACTTT.

V gene TRBV27 combines with J gene TRBJ2-3, with D maybe TRBD2 (5 bases). From germline, CDR1 is MNHEY and CDR2 SMNVEV (reference sequence). Trimming pared 2 bases from V and 6 bases from J, leaving 12 bases between. CDR3 length: 14 residues. CDR3 protein: CASSLSEGRDTQYF. In nucleotides, the CDR3 is TGTGCCAGCAGTTTAAGCGAGGGCCGGGATACGCAGTATTTT.

This sequence joins TRBV28 and TRBJ1-4, with D possibly matching TRBD1 (6 bases). In germline, CDR1 is MDHEN, CDR2 SYDVKM. With 4 bases removed from V and 6 bases from J, the gap between germline ends came to 12 bases. The CDR3 is made up of 14 amino acids. In nucleotides, the CDR3 is TGTGCCAGCAGTTGGACAGAAGGCGATGAAAAACTGTTTTTT. Translation gives CASSWTEGDEKLFF.

V and J are TRBV28 and TRBJ1-4; a possible D gene is TRBD1 (6 bases). Germline CDR1 and CDR2: MDHEN and SYDVKM. Between the trimmed V and J ends, which lost 8 bases and 8 bases, there was a span of 21 bases. This CDR3 contains 15 residues. The CDR3 DNA sequence: TGTGCCAGCTCTTTTGAAGGGGGGGCGAGGGAAAAACTGTTTTTT. Translated: CASSFEGGAREKLFF.

V usage is TRBV6-5 and J usage is TRBJ1-5, with TRBD1 matching 10 bases. Germline V gene data show CDR1 as MNHEY and CDR2 as SVGAGI. The CDR3 contains 13 residues. V was pared by 8 bases and J by 5 bases, with 3 bases of the junction left unmatched. The CDR3, as DNA: TGTGCCAGCTGGACAGGGGGAGATCAGCCCCAGCATTTT. Its translation: CASWTGGDQPQHF.

The rearrangement uses TRBV5-4 and TRBJ1-4; 7 positions agree with TRBD1. The germline V gene has CDR1 SGHNT and CDR2 YYREEE (reference sequence). CDR3 length equals 17 residues. J lost 7 bases, V lost 3 bases, and 15 bases had no gene match. CDR3 loop: CASSSGEEGQPFEKLFF. DNA for the CDR3: TGTGCCAGCAGCTCAGGGGAGGAGGGACAGCCTTTTGAAAAACTGTTTTTT. Full variable domain (remainder filled in from reference TRBV5-4 and TRBJ1-4): ETGVTQSPTHLIKTRGQQVTLRCSSQSGHNTVSWYQQALGQGPQFIFQYYREEENGRGNFPPRFSGLQFPNYSSELNVNALELDDSALYLCASSSGEEGQPFEKLFFGSGTQLSVL.

This sequence joins TRBV7-3 and TRBJ1-1; D is possibly TRBD1 (6 bases). The CDR3 runs 13 residues. Trimming left V 5 bases short and J 4 bases short, with 11 bases between. Germline V gives CDR1 SGHTA, CDR2 FQGTGA. The CDR3 loop reads CASSPQGVTEAFF. The CDR3, as DNA: TGTGCCAGCAGCCCACAGGGTGTCACTGAAGCTTTCTTT.